These 24 T cell receptor beta chains originate from one sample sequenced in a study of beta chain features in type 1 diabetes. Study-wide findings and caveats: Shortening of TCRB CDR3s, moderate but significant, appeared in all four CD4+ subsets of Type 1 diabetes patients.

The investigators reverse transcribed all of the isolated RNA, so they sequenced expressed TCRB transcripts. Assay: immunoSEQ multiplex PCR; the TCRdb copy retains only in-frame clones and omits some. The sample includes 200,000 to 300,000 clones, roughly a tenth seen only once; the top ten take around 0.017%. What these receptors recognize is not known. The sequenced sample was naive CD4+ T cells from blood. These TCRs come from a man aged 25 to 40 with type 1 diabetes.

This chain connects TRBV5-1 to TRBJ2-3, with 10 positions matching TRBD2. CDR1 is SGHRS and CDR2 is YFSETQ in the germline V gene. J gave up 2 bases and V 0 bases, and 9 bases lay outside the gene matches. The CDR3 loop spans 18 amino acids. The CDR3 spells CASSLDILAGVHTDTQYF. As DNA, the CDR3 is TGCGCCAGCAGCTTGGATATCCTAGCGGGGGTACACACAGATACGCAGTATTTT.

This clone was seen a handful of times. V is TRBV23-1 and J is TRBJ2-7; D perhaps matches TRBD1 (5 bases). TRBV23-1 is flagged as an ORF with uncertain function. The CDR3 sequence is 13 residues long. V lost 4 bases to trimming and J lost 0 bases, with 7 bases between them. CDR3 in amino acids: CASSPRDSYEQYF. The CDR3 coding sequence is TGCGCCAGCAGTCCCAGGGACTCCTACGAGCAGTACTTC.

The rearrangement uses TRBV11-2 and TRBJ1-1, with D possibly matching TRBD1 (6 bases). This CDR3 spans 16 amino acids. Trimming left V 4 bases short and J 1 base short, with 16 bases between. Germline CDR1 is SGHAT and CDR2 is FQNNGV. Here the CDR3 DNA reads TGTGCCAGCAGCTCTAGGGGGAGGGGGAAGAACACTGAAGCTTTCTTT. Translating gives CASSSRGRGKNTEAFF.

CDR3 region: CASSPAAYNEQFF. CDR3 sequence (DNA): TGTGCCAGCTCACCGGCCGCCTACAATGAGCAGTTCTTC. V is TRBV18 and J is TRBJ2-1; the D is unclear. Trimming left V 3 bases short and J 2 bases short, with 5 bases between. The CDR3 totals 13 residues. CDR1 and CDR2 from the germline V gene are KGHSH and LQKENI.

CDR3 sequence reads: CASTTLTREEQDTQYF. As DNA, the CDR3 is TGTGCCAGCACCACACTGACCCGGGAGGAACAAGATACGCAGTATTTT. This chain joins TRBV9 and TRBJ2-3; 7 bases line up with TRBD2. Losses at the gene ends were 6 bases for V and 5 bases for J; bases not matched to a gene: 15. This CDR3 is built from 16 residues. Germline values: CDR1 SGDLS, CDR2 YYNGEE.

This clone has just a few counts. V and J are TRBV18 and TRBJ2-3, with 7 bases fitting TRBD2. The CDR3 runs 14 residues. Looked up from germline, CDR1 is KGHSH and CDR2 is LQKENI. Trimming took 4 bases from V and 1 from J; bases not matched to a gene: 2. The CDR3, as DNA: TGTGCCAGCTCACGGAGCGGGGGCACAGATACGCAGTATTTT. Encoded protein: CASSRSGGTDTQYF.

This clone was recorded a few times. This rearrangement joins TRBV6-1 to TRBJ2-6; D not resolved. CDR3 length: 15 amino acids. The V gene lost 0 bases and the J gene lost 2 bases, with 5 bases spanning the gap. Germline lookup yields CDR1 MNHNS and CDR2 SASEGT. The CDR3 sequence: CASSEAAAGANVLTF. CDR3 in DNA: TGTGCCAGCAGTGAAGCGGCAGCTGGGGCCAACGTCCTGACTTTC.

The table lists this clone with a few counts. The rearrangement joins TRBV7-2 to TRBJ2-5; D perhaps matches TRBD1 (6 bases). V dropped 3 bases and J dropped 2 bases, with 13 bases sitting between them. In germline, CDR1 is SGHTA, CDR2 FQGNSA. This CDR3 region has 15 residues. For the CDR3, the DNA is TGTGCCAGCAGCTTGAACACAGGGAAACAAGAGACCCAGTACTTC. It is translated as CASSLNTGKQETQYF.

This clone was found a few times. The J gene is TRBJ2-3, the V gene TRBV5-1; 9 bases match TRBD2. This CDR3 region has 15 residues. V lost 5 bases and J lost 6; bases outside the gene matches: 10. The germline gives CDR1 SGHRS, CDR2 YFSETQ. Here the CDR3 DNA reads TGCGCCAGCAGTTTAGCGGGGGCCCTAGAGGATACGCAGTATTTT. Its translation: CASSLAGALEDTQYF. Based on the CDR3 plus reference TRBV5-1 and TRBJ2-3, the full variable domain is KAGVTQTPRYLIKTRGQQVTLSCSPISGHRSVSWYQQTPGQGLQFLFEYFSETQRNKGNFPGRFSGRQFSNSRSEMNVSTLELGDSALYLCASSLAGALEDTQYFGPGTRLTVL.

This clone was counted between two and nine times. The chain is built from TRBV12-5 and TRBJ1-1; D is unclear. The CDR3 loop spans 12 amino acids. V lost 6 bases and J 7 bases, leaving 12 bases between the germline ends. The germline gives CDR1 LGHNT, CDR2 FRNRAP. The CDR3 DNA follows: TGTGCTAGTGGCTACGCCCGGGGTGAAGCTTTCTTT. Translated: CASGYARGEAFF.

This clone was seen a few times. This chain joins TRBV19 and TRBJ2-5, with 7 bases lining up with TRBD1. CDR1 is LNHDA and CDR2 is SQIVND in the germline V gene (reference sequence). V was pared by 5 bases and J by 5 bases, with 5 bases of the junction left unmatched. This CDR3 contains 13 residues. The CDR3 loop reads CASSADRVETQYF. CDR3 DNA sequence: TGTGCCAGTAGTGCAGACAGGGTGGAGACCCAGTACTTC.

Only a few counts were recorded for this clone. The V and J genes are TRBV5-1 and TRBJ1-5; D is ambiguous. Germline V lookup: CDR1 SGHRS, CDR2 YFSETQ. The V and J ends lost 1 base and 0 bases respectively, with 5 bases between them. The CDR3 loop spans 14 amino acids. The CDR3 DNA sequence: TGCGCCAGCAGCTTGAGCCCTAGCAATCAGCCCCAGCATTTT. Its protein is CASSLSPSNQPQHF. Combining the CDR3 with reference TRBV5-1 and TRBJ1-5 gives the whole variable domain KAGVTQTPRYLIKTRGQQVTLSCSPISGHRSVSWYQQTPGQGLQFLFEYFSETQRNKGNFPGRFSGRQFSNSRSEMNVSTLELGDSALYLCASSLSPSNQPQHFGDGTRLSIL.

This clone was seen a few times. J is TRBJ2-1 and V is TRBV30; D gene ambiguous. Trimming removed 0 bases from V and 7 bases from J, with 13 bases in between. Germline V gene sequence: CDR1 GTSNPN, CDR2 SVGIG (reference sequence). There are 14 residues in the CDR3. As DNA, the CDR3 is TGTGCCTGGAGTGTACCTGAGCCCCTTAATGAGCAGTTCTTC. It specifies CAWSVPEPLNEQFF.

This clone was detected only a few times. The chain joins TRBV27 to TRBJ1-5; D gene unclear. Per germline, CDR1 MNHEY and CDR2 SMNVEV (reference sequence). V was cut by 5 bases and J by 11 bases, with 16 bases left in between. This CDR3 region has 13 residues. CDR3: CASSLNRGGAQHF. The CDR3 DNA reads TGTGCCAGCAGTCTCAATCGGGGTGGGGCCCAGCATTTT.

This clone turned up a few times. The V call is TRBV29-1, the J call TRBJ2-7, with TRBD2 as a possible D gene (5 bases). The CDR3 is made up of 11 amino acids. V lost 6 bases and J lost 4, with 10 bases in between. Germline V CDR1 and CDR2: SQVTM, ANQGSEA. The chain's CDR3 is CSVRTGYEQYF. In DNA, the CDR3 is TGCAGCGTACGGACGGGGTACGAGCAGTACTTC.

This clone was counted between two and nine times. This rearrangement joins TRBV28 to TRBJ1-2; possibly TRBD1 for D (6 bases). Per germline, CDR1 MDHEN and CDR2 SYDVKM. CDR3 length: 11 amino acids. V lost 2 bases and J lost 8, with 6 bases in between. CDR3 protein: CASSLRGGYTF. CDR3 bases: TGTGCCAGCAGTTTAAGGGGGGGCTACACCTTC.

This clone was seen a handful of times. The chain links TRBV25-1 to TRBJ1-1; TRBD1 is a possible D gene (5 bases). V dropped 5 bases and J dropped 6 bases, with 19 bases sitting between them. The CDR3 loop spans 15 amino acids. The germline gives CDR1 MGHDK, CDR2 SYGVNS. CDR3 in amino acids: CASSPVGGLGAEAFF. CDR3 coding DNA: TGTGCCAGCAGTCCGGTCGGGGGTTTGGGGGCTGAAGCTTTCTTT.

V and J are TRBV7-2 and TRBJ2-5; TRBD1 aligns across 7 bases. The CDR3 contains 14 residues. Looked up from germline, CDR1 is SGHTA and CDR2 is FQGNSA. Losses at the gene ends were 1 base for V and 4 bases for J; bases not matched to a gene: 3. CDR3 in DNA: TGTGCCAGCAGCTTAGGGACAGGATTAGAGACCCAGTACTTC. It is translated as CASSLGTGLETQYF.

The chain is built from TRBV15 and TRBJ2-7; 7 bases are a match to TRBD1. The CDR3 spans 15 residues. From germline, CDR1 is LNHNV and CDR2 YYDKDF (reference sequence). V dropped 0 bases and J dropped 0; count of bases not matched to a gene: 2. CDR3 amino acids: CATSRERGPSYEQYF. CDR3 DNA sequence: TGTGCCACCAGCAGAGAGAGGGGGCCCTCCTACGAGCAGTACTTC.

This clone came up a few times. V gene TRBV14 combines with J gene TRBJ2-7; a possible D gene is TRBD1 (5 bases). Per the germline V gene, CDR1 is SGHDN and CDR2 is FVKESK. The CDR3 sequence is 16 residues long. Between the trimmed V and J ends, which lost 1 base and 3 bases, there was a span of 16 bases. The CDR3 region is CASSQGLIRGLYEQYF. The CDR3 nucleotides are TGTGCCAGCAGCCAAGGGTTAATTAGGGGCCTCTACGAGCAGTACTTC.

This clone was seen a handful of times. The V gene is TRBV7-9, the J gene TRBJ1-5, with 8 bases aligning to TRBD1. The CDR3 is 19 amino acids. CDR1 is SEHNR and CDR2 is FQNEAQ in the germline V gene (reference sequence). The V segment lost 11 bases and the J segment 2 bases; nucleotides outside the gene matches: 23. The CDR3 coding sequence is TGTGCCGGGAAAACCGACAGGGGTTCCCCCCTCAGGGGCAATCAGCCCCAGCATTTT. Encoded protein: CAGKTDRGSPLRGNQPQHF.

This clone occurred a few times. This sequence joins TRBV5-1 and TRBJ2-3; a weak D match, TRBD1 (6 bases). The V gene's germline CDR1 is SGHRS and CDR2 YFSETQ. V was pared by 4 bases and J by 5 bases, with 11 bases between. CDR3 length equals 13 residues. CDR3 coding DNA: TGCGCCAGCAGCCTAGAGGGGGTAGATACGCAGTATTTT. Residues: CASSLEGVDTQYF.

Points on this clone: This sample also contains other DNA sequences that code for the same CDR3. This chain joins TRBV7-9 and TRBJ2-5; no reliable D call. CDR1 SEHNR and CDR2 FQNEAQ come from the germline V gene (reference sequence). CDR3 length equals 11 residues. Trimming left V 5 bases short and J 1 base short, with 2 bases between. CDR3 amino acids: CASSLQETQYF. Written as DNA, the CDR3 is TGTGCCAGCAGCCTCCAAGAGACCCAGTACTTC.

The rearrangement joins TRBV29-1 to TRBJ2-2, with 11 positions matching TRBD1. Trimming took 4 bases from V and 3 from J; bases not matched to a gene: 13. The CDR3 contains 18 residues. The germline gives CDR1 SQVTM, CDR2 ANQGSEA. The CDR3 sequence is CSVGFPRTGGADTGELFF. The CDR3 coding sequence is TGCAGCGTTGGTTTCCCTAGGACAGGGGGCGCAGACACCGGGGAGCTGTTTTTT.